Presented here are 4 T cell receptor beta chains from one specimen sequenced in a study of T cell responses to AZD1222 COVID-19 vaccine. TCRdb keeps only in-frame clones here, not all; method: immunoSEQ multiplex PCR. The profile covers about 160,000 clones, with 85% to 95% appearing a single time and approximately 4.8% taken by the ten largest. Sequenced material: peripheral blood, taken on day 0 of AZD1222 vaccination. Every receptor here comes from an adult in good health.

The chain employs TRBV27 and TRBJ1-1, with no clear D. CDR1 and CDR2 from the germline V gene are MNHEY and SMNVEV (reference sequence). The CDR3 is made up of 13 amino acids. Trimming removed 5 bases at V and 1 base at J, with 8 bases between. CDR3 in amino acids: CASSPTWNTEAFF. The DNA for the CDR3 is TGTGCCAGCAGTCCAACATGGAACACTGAAGCTTTCTTT.

V gene TRBV5-1 combines with J gene TRBJ2-1, with D unresolved. The CDR3 is 15 residues long. Germline V CDR1 and CDR2: SGHRS, YFSETQ. The V end was cut by 0 bases, the J end by 5 bases, with 12 bases between. The DNA of the CDR3 is TGCGCCAGCAGCTTGGTTGGGGATCCCCACAATGAGCAGTTCTTC. The encoded protein is CASSLVGDPHNEQFF.

CDR3 residues: CASSEGTGGPGELFF. The DNA of the CDR3 is TGCGCCAGCAGTGAGGGGACAGGGGGCCCCGGGGAGCTGTTTTTT. The J gene is TRBJ2-2, the V gene TRBV10-1, with 12 bases aligning to TRBD1. Trimming cost V 2 bases and J 6 bases; bases outside gene matches: 1. Germline CDR1 WNHNN, CDR2 SYGVQD (reference sequence). The CDR3 contains 15 residues.

This chain connects TRBV19 to TRBJ2-2, with TRBD2 matching over 9 bases. CDR1 is LNHDA, CDR2 SQIVND, per germline (reference sequence). V dropped 5 bases and J dropped 1; count of bases not matched to a gene: 17. This CDR3 comprises 20 residues. The CDR3 sequence: CASSFLIAGETLMNTGELFF. DNA of the CDR3: TGTGCCAGTAGTTTCCTTATAGCGGGAGAGACCCTAATGAACACCGGGGAGCTGTTTTTT.